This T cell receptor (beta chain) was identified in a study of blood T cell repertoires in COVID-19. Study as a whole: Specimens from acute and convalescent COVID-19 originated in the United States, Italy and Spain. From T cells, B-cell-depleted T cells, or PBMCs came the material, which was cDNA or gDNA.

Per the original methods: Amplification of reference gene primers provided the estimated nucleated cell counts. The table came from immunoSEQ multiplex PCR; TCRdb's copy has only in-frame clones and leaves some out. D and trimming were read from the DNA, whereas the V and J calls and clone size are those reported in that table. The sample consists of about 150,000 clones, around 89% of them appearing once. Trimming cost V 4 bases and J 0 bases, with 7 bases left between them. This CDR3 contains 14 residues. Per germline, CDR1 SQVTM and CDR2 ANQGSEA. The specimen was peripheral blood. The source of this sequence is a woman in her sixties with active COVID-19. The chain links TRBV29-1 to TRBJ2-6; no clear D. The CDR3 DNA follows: TGCAGCGTTGGGGCAGGCTCTGGGGCCAACGTCCTGACTTTC. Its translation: CSVGAGSGANVLTF.